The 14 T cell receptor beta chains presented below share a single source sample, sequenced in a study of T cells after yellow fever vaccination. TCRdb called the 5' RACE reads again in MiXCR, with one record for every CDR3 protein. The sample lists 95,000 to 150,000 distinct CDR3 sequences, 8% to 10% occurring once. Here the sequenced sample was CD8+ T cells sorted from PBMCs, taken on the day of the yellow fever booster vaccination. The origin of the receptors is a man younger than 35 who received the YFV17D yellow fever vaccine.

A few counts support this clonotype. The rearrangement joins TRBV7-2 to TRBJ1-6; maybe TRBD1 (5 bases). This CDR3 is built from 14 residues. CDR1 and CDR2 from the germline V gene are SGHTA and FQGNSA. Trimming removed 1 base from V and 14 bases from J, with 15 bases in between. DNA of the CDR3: TGTGCCAGCAGCTTAGGGCAGGGTTTTGCGACCCTCCACTTT. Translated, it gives CASSLGQGFATLHF.

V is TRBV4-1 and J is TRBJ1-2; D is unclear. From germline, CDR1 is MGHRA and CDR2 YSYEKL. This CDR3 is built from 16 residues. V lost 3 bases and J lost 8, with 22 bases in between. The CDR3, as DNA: TGCGCCAGCAGCCACTCACCGGACGGTGGTATGTTAGGCTACACCTTC. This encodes CASSHSPDGGMLGYTF.

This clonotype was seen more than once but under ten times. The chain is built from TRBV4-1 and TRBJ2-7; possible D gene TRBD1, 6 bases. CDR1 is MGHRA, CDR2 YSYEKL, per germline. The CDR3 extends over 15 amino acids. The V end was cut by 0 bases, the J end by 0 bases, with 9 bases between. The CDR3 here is CASSQEQGSSYEQYV. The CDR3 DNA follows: TGCGCCAGCAGCCAAGAACAGGGTAGCTCCTACGAGCAGTACGTC.

The CDR3 spells CASSQDRGTAEAFF. CDR3 sequence (DNA): TGCGCCAGCAGCCAAGATCGGGGAACCGCTGAAGCTTTCTTT. This chain links TRBV4-3 with TRBJ1-1; no clear D. The germline V and J ends were trimmed by 0 bases and 6 bases, with 11 bases remaining between them. The germline CDR1 and CDR2 sequences are LGHNA and YSLEER. This CDR3 has 14 residues.

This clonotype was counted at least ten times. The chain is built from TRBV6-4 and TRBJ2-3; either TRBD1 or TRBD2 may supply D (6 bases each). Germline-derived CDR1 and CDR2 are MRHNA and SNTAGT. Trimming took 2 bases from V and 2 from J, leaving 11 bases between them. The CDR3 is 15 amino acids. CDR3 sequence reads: CASSDNGGATDTQYF. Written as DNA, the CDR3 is TGTGCCAGCAGTGACAACGGGGGCGCCACAGATACGCAGTATTTT.

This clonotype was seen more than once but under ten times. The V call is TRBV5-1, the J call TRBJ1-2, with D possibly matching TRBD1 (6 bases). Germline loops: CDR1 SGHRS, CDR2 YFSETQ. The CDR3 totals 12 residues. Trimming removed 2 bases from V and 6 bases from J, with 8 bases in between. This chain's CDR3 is CASSFNRDGYTF. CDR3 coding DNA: TGCGCCAGCAGCTTCAACAGGGATGGCTACACCTTC.

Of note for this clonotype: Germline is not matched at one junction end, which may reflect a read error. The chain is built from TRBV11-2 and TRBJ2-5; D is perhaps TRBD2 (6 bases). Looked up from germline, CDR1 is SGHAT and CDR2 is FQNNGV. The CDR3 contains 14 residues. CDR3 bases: TGTGCCAGCAGCCCCCGGACTACCCAAGAAACCCAGTACTTC. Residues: CASSPRTTQETQYF.

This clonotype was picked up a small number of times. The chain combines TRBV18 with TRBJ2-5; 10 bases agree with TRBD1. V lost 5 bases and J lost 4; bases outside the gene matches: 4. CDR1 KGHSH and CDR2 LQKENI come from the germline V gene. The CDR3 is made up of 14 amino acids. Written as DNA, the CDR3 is TGTGCCAGCTCAAGGACAGGGGGTGGAGAGACCCAGTACTTC. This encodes CASSRTGGGETQYF.

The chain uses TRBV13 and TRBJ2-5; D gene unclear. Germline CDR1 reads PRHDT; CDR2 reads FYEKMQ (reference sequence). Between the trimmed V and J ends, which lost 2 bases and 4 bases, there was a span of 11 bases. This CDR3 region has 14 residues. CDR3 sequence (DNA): TGTGCCAGCAGCTTACAAGAGAATGGAGAGACCCAGTACTTC. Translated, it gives CASSLQENGETQYF.

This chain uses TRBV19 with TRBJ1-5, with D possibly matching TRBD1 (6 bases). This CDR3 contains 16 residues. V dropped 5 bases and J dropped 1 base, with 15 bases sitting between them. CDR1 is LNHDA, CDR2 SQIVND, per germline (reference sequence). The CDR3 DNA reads TGTGCCAGTAGTCCCCGACAGGAGGTCAGCAATCAGCCCCAGCATTTT. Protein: CASSPRQEVSNQPQHF.

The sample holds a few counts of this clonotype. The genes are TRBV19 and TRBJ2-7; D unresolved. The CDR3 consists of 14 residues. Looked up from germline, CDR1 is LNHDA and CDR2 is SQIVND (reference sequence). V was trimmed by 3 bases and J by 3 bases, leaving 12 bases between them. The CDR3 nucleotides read TGTGCCAGTAGTATTCGTCACGCGAGCTACGAGCAGTACTTC. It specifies CASSIRHASYEQYF. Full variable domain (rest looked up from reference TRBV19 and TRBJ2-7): DGGITQSPKYLFRKEGQNVTLSCEQNLNHDAMYWYRQDPGQGLRLIYYSQIVNDFQKGDIAEGYSVSREKKESFPLTVTSAQKNPTAFYLCASSIRHASYEQYFGPGTRLTVT.

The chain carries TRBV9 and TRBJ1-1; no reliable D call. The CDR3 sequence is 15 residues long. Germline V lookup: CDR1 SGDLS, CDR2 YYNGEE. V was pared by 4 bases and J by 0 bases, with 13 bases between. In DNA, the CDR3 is TGTGCCAGCAGCCCCCGTGGAGCCGTGAACACTGAAGCTTTCTTT. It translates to CASSPRGAVNTEAFF.

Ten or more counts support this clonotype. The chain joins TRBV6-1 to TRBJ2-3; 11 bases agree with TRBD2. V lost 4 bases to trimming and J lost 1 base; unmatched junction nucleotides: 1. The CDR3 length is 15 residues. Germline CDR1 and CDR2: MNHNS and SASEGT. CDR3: CASSVSGGGTDTQYF. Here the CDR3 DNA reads TGTGCCAGCAGTGTTAGCGGGGGGGGCACAGATACGCAGTATTTT.

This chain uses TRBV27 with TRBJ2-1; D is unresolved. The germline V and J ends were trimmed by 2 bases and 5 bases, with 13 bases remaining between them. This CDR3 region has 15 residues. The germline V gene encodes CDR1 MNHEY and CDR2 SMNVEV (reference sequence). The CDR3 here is CASSLGPLIHNEQFF. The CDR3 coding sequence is TGTGCCAGCAGTTTAGGACCCCTTATACACAATGAGCAGTTCTTC.